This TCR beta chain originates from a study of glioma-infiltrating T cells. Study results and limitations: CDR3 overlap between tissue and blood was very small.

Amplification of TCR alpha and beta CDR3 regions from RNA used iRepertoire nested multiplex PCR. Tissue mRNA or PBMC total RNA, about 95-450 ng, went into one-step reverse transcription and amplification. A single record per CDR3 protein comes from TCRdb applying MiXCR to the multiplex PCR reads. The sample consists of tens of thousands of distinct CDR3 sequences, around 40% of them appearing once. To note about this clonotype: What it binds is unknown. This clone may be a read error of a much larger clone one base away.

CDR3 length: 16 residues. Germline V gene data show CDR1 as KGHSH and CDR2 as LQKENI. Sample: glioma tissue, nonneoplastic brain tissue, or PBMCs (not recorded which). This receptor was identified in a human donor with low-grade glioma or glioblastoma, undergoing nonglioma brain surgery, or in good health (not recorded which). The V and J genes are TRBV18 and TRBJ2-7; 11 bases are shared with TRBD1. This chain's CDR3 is CDSSPNPGQGVNEQYF. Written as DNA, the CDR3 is TGTGACAGCTCACCAAATCCGGGACAGGGGGTTAACGAGCAGTACTTC. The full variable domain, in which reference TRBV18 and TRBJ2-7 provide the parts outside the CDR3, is NAGVMQNPRHLVRRRGQEARLRCSPMKGHSHVYWYRQLPEEGLKFMVYLQKENIIDESGMPKERFSAEFPKEGPSILRIQQVVRGDSAAYFCDSSPNPGQGVNEQYFGPGTRLTVT.